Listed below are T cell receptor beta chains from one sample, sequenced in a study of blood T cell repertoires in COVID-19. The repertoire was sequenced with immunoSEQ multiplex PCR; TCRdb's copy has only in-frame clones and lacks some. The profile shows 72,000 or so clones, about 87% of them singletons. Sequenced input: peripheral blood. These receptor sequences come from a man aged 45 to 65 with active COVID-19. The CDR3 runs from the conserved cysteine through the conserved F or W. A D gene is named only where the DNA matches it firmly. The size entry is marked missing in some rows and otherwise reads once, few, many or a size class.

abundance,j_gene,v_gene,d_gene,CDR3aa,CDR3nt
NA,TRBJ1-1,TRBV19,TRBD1,CASKMGQTYTEAFF,TGTGCCAGTAAGATGGGACAGACGTACACTGAAGCTTTCTTT
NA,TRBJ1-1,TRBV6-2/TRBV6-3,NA,CASSQLNRDTEAFF,TGTGCCAGCAGTCAACTGAACAGGGATACTGAAGCTTTCTTT
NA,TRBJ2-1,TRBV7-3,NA,CASSFGGYNEQFF,TGTGCCAGCAGCTTCGGGGGATACAATGAGCAGTTCTTC
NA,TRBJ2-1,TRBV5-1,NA,CASSLASGTYNEQFF,TGCGCCAGCAGCTTGGCCAGCGGAACCTACAATGAGCAGTTCTTC
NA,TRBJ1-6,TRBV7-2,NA,CASSIMGPLHF,TGTGCCAGCAGCATAATGGGCCCCCTCCACTTT
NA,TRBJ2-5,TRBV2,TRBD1,CASSGSGGETQYF,TGTGCCAGCAGTGGATCAGGGGGAGAGACCCAGTACTTC
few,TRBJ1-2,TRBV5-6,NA,CASSPGTSSGYTF,TGTGCCAGCAGCCCCGGGACATCTAGTGGCTACACCTTC
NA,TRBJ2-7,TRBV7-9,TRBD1,CASSSGGDNPYEQYF,TGTGCCAGCAGCTCAGGGGGTGATAACCCCTACGAGCAGTACTTC
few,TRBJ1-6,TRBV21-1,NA,CASSPRGQRGDSPLHF,TGTGCCAGCAGCCCCCGGGGCCAGCGGGGGGATTCACCCCTCCACTTT
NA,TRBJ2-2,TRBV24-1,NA,CATSDTSTGELFF,TGTGCCACCAGTGATACCAGCACCGGGGAGCTGTTTTTT
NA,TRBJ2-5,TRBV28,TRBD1,CASRHRQTRRDSRETQYF,TGTGCCAGCAGGCATAGACAAACGCGTCGGGACAGTCGGGAGACCCAGTACTTC
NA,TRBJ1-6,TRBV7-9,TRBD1,CASSIGTGFYNSPLHF,TGTGCCAGCAGCATCGGGACAGGCTTCTATAATTCACCCCTCCACTTT
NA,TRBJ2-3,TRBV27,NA,CASSFSHPTTDTQYF,TGTGCCAGCAGTTTTTCGCACCCCACAACAGATACGCAGTATTTT
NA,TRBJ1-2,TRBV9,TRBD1,CASSVDRSNYGYTF,TGTGCCAGCAGCGTGGACAGGAGCAACTATGGCTACACCTTC
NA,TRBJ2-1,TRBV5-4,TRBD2,CASSITSGVYNEQFF,TGTGCCAGCAGCATCACTAGCGGGGTCTACAATGAGCAGTTCTTC
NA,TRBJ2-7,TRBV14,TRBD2,CASSQGGLVYDEQYF,TGTGCCAGCAGCCAAGGGGGACTAGTTTACGACGAGCAGTACTTC
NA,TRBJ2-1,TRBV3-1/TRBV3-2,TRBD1,CASSQGQGPEFF,TGTGCCAGCAGCCAGGGACAGGGACCCGAGTTCTTC
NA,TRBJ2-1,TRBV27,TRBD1,CASSLVGQGADNEQFF,TGTGCCAGCAGTTTAGTGGGACAGGGGGCGGACAATGAGCAGTTCTTC
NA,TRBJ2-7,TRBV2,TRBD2,CASSLGGTAEGEQYF,TGTGCCAGCAGCCTGGGGGGGACCGCCGAGGGGGAGCAGTACTTC
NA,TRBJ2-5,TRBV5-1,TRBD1,CASSTGQGETQYF,TGCGCCAGCAGCACTGGACAGGGGGAGACCCAGTACTTC
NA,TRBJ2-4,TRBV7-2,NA,CASTPTILMNIQYF,TGTGCCAGCACCCCGACTATTTTAATGAACATTCAGTACTTC
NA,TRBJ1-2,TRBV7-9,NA,CASRGRGINYGYTF,TGTGCCAGCCGTGGAAGGGGGATTAACTATGGCTACACCTTC
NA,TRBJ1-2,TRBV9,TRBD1,CASSLDDRVGGYTF,TGTGCCAGCAGCCTTGACGACAGGGTTGGAGGCTACACCTTC
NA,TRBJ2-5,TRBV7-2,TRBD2,CASSFGRETQYF,TGTGCCAGCAGCTTCGGGAGGGAGACCCAGTACTTC
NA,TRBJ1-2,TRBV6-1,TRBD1,CASSVLPGQDDPRGPNGYTF,TGTGCCAGCAGTGTGTTACCGGGACAGGACGACCCACGGGGACCCAATGGCTACACCTTC
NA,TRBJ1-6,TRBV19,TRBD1,CASSRDRERSPLHF,TGTGCCAGTAGTCGGGACAGGGAGAGGTCACCCCTCCACTTT
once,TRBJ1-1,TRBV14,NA,CASSQDRGRTEAFF,TGTGCCAGCAGCCAGGACAGAGGACGGACTGAAGCTTTCTTT
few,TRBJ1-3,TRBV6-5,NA,CASSYSMRGTGNTIYF,TGTGCCAGCAGTTACTCGATGAGGGGGACTGGAAACACCATATATTTT
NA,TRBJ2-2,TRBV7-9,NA,CASSPGQGGTGELFF,TGTGCCAGCAGCCCCGGACAGGGAGGGACCGGGGAGCTGTTTTTT
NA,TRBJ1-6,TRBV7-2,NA,CASSLAGVSPLHF,TGTGCCAGCAGCTTAGCAGGGGTGTCACCCCTCCACTTT
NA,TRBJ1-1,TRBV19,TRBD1,CASSKGTGRNTEAFF,TGTGCCAGTAGTAAGGGGACAGGGAGGAACACTGAAGCTTTCTTT
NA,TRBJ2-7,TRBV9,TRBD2,CASSVGGSGSSYEQYF,TGTGCCAGCAGCGTAGGGGGAAGCGGGAGCTCCTACGAGCAGTACTTC
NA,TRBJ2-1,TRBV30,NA,CAWSFYNEQFF,TGTGCCTGGTCCTTCTACAATGAGCAGTTCTTC
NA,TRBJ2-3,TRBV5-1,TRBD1,CASSSRQGALSSDTQYF,TGCGCCAGCAGCTCCCGACAGGGGGCTCTCTCGTCAGATACGCAGTATTTT
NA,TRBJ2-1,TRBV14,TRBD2,CASSQVTSGRVYNEQFF,TGTGCCAGCAGCCAAGTTACCAGCGGGAGAGTATACAATGAGCAGTTCTTC
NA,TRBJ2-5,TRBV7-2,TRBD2,CASSFAGTSGGRKETQYF,TGTGCCAGCAGCTTCGCGGGGACTAGCGGGGGGCGAAAAGAGACCCAGTACTTC
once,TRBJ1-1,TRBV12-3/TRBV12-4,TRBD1,CASWRQGDTEAFF,TGTGCCTCCTGGCGACAGGGGGACACTGAAGCTTTCTTT
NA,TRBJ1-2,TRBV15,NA,CATSRPSGTLPNYGYTF,TGTGCCACCAGCAGACCCTCCGGGACACTACCGAACTATGGCTACACCTTC
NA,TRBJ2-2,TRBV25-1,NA,CASSESRDTGELFF,TGTGCCAGCAGTGAATCCAGGGACACCGGGGAGCTGTTTTTT
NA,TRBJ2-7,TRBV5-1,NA,CASSYGTPSSYEQYF,TGTGCCAGCAGTTACGGGACACCCAGCTCCTACGAGCAGTACTTC
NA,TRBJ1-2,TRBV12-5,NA,CASGLVPPRAGGLGYTF,TGTGCTAGTGGTTTGGTACCTCCGAGGGCAGGAGGGCTTGGCTACACCTTC
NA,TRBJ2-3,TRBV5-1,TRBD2,CASNRLAGADTQYF,TGCGCCAGCAACCGACTAGCGGGAGCAGATACGCAGTATTTT
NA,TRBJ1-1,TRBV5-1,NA,CASSLELGTEAFF,TGCGCCAGCAGCTTGGAGCTAGGCACTGAAGCTTTCTTT
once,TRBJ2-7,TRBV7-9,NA,CASSFSGTQDYEQYF,TGTGCCAGCAGCTTCTCCGGGACACAGGACTACGAGCAGTACTTC
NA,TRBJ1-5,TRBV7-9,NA,CASSLDEGGQPQHF,TGTGCCAGCAGTTTGGACGAAGGCGGGCAGCCCCAGCATTTT
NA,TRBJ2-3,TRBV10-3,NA,CAISDPARMAPDTQYF,TGTGCCATCAGTGATCCGGCTAGAATGGCCCCAGATACGCAGTATTTT
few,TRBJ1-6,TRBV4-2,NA,CASSQEKGKPLHF,TGTGCCAGCAGCCAAGAAAAGGGGAAACCCCTCCACTTT
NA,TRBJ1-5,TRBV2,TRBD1,CASSGLGTGNQPQHF,TGTGCCAGCAGTGGTTTGGGGACAGGGAATCAGCCCCAGCATTTT
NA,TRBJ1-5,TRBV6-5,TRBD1,CASRSGTGYRQPQHF,TGTGCCAGCAGATCCGGGACAGGGTATCGGCAGCCCCAGCATTTT
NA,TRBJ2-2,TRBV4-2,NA,CASSHLGREANTGELFF,TGTGCCAGCAGCCACCTGGGCAGGGAAGCGAACACCGGGGAGCTGTTTTTT
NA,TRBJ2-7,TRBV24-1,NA,CATGAGYEQYF,TGTGCCACCGGGGCAGGCTACGAGCAGTACTTC
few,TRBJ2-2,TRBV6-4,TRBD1,CASSPGTGGPGELFF,TGTGCCAGCAGCCCCGGGACAGGGGGCCCCGGGGAGCTGTTTTTT
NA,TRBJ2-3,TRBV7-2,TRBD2,CASSGGVSTDTQYF,TGTGCCAGCAGCGGGGGGGTTAGCACAGATACGCAGTATTTT
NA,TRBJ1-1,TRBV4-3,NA,CASSQELAGSTEAFF,TGCGCCAGCAGCCAAGAGCTGGCAGGGTCAACTGAAGCTTTCTTT